Following are 24 T cell receptor beta chains from one sample sequenced in a study of blood T cell repertoires in COVID-19 (dated by TCRdb to 2018 to 2020). Libraries were made using the immunoSEQ multiplex PCR assay. TCRdb holds this immuneACCESS table with in-frame rearrangements only. Some clones are missing; in checked studies, unresolved V genes explain under half, and the rest has no known cause. Here the sample has about 41,000 clones; about 86% occur a single time. About 44% of the sample belongs to the ten largest clones. Sequencing was carried out using peripheral blood. Receptor source: a woman of 80 years or more with active or convalescent COVID-19.

This sequence joins TRBV7-9 and TRBJ2-7; no clear D. The ends were cut back, 4 bases at V and 0 bases at J, with 7 bases in the middle. The CDR3 spans 13 residues. Per germline, CDR1 SEHNR and CDR2 FQNEAQ (reference sequence). The CDR3 DNA reads TGTGCCAGCAGCTCCAGAATCTCCTACGAGCAGTACTTC. This encodes CASSSRISYEQYF.

This chain uses TRBV7-9 with TRBJ1-2, with D possibly being TRBD1 (6 bases). From germline, CDR1 is SEHNR and CDR2 FQNEAQ (reference sequence). V lost 5 bases and J lost 3, with 13 bases in between. There are 14 residues in the CDR3. CDR3 coding DNA: TGTGCCAGCAGCCCGACAGGTTTGGACTATGGCTACACCTTC. The encoded protein is CASSPTGLDYGYTF.

The chain couples TRBV6-5 to TRBJ2-3; 8 bases are a match to TRBD2. The germline CDR1 and CDR2 sequences are MNHEY and SVGAGI. This CDR3 comprises 14 residues. The V and J ends lost 7 bases and 1 base, in that order; junction bases with no gene match: 4. The CDR3 DNA is TGTGCCAGCACCTCAGCGGGGGGCACAGATACGCAGTATTTT. This gives the protein CASTSAGGTDTQYF.

This chain connects TRBV4-3 to TRBJ1-2; 7 bases are a match to TRBD1. CDR1 is LGHNA, CDR2 YSLEER, per germline. V shed 0 bases and J 5 bases; nucleotides not matched to a gene: 12. The CDR3 covers 17 residues. For the CDR3, the DNA is TGCGCCAGCAGCCAAGATCGTATGGGACAGAGTCTTTATGGCTACACCTTC. This codes for CASSQDRMGQSLYGYTF.

This chain connects TRBV18 to TRBJ1-5, with a possible D match to TRBD1 (6 bases). Trimming shortened V by 6 bases and J by 0 bases, and 12 bases separated the two germline ends. The CDR3 has 15 residues. Germline-derived CDR1 and CDR2 are KGHSH and LQKENI. CDR3 bases: TGTGCCAGCTCTCAGCAGGGGTATAGCAATCAGCCCCAGCATTTT. Translated, it gives CASSQQGYSNQPQHF.

The chain has TRBV10-3 and TRBJ1-1, with D unclear. This CDR3 spans 13 amino acids. Germline CDR1 is ENHRY and CDR2 is SYGVKD. Trimming cost V 4 bases and J 0 bases, with 6 bases left between them. CDR3 nucleotides: TGTGCCATCAGTGGTCAGTTGAACACTGAAGCTTTCTTT. It translates to CAISGQLNTEAFF.

CDR3: CASSLSGGSSYEQYF. As DNA, the CDR3 is TGTGCCAGCAGTTTATCGGGCGGGAGCTCCTACGAGCAGTACTTC. This rearrangement joins TRBV28 to TRBJ2-7; TRBD2 aligns across 7 bases. Looked up from germline, CDR1 is MDHEN and CDR2 is SYDVKM. With 1 base clipped from V and 0 bases from J, the junction kept 3 bases outside the gene matches. This CDR3 has 15 residues.

The rearrangement links TRBV28 to TRBJ2-7, with D tentatively TRBD1 (6 bases). In germline, CDR1 is MDHEN, CDR2 SYDVKM. The length of the CDR3 is 13 residues. V was cut by 7 bases and J by 3 bases, with 13 bases left in between. The DNA for the CDR3 is TGTGCCAGCACCCGGGACACTGTCTACGAGCAGTACTTC. Translating it yields CASTRDTVYEQYF. The full variable domain, in which reference TRBV28 and TRBJ2-7 provide the parts outside the CDR3, is DVKVTQSSRYLVKRTGEKVFLECVQDMDHENMFWYRQDPGLGLRLIYFSYDVKMKEKGDIPEGYSVSREKKERFSLILESASTNQTSMYLCASTRDTVYEQYFGPGTRLTVT.

V is TRBV18 and J is TRBJ1-6; the D gene is possibly TRBD1 (5 bases). Germline V gives CDR1 KGHSH, CDR2 LQKENI. The CDR3 extends over 15 amino acids. V lost 0 bases and J lost 10, with 13 bases in between. CDR3 sequence: CASSPPSTGGSPLHF. The CDR3 DNA sequence: TGTGCCAGCTCACCACCGTCCACAGGTGGATCACCCCTCCACTTT.

The chain has TRBV6-5 and TRBJ1-6; 9 bases line up with TRBD1. This CDR3 comprises 14 residues. Germline V gene sequence: CDR1 MNHEY, CDR2 SVGAGI. The V gene end was trimmed by 6 bases and the J gene end by 5 bases; junction bases not matched to a gene: 2. For the CDR3, the DNA is TGTGCCAGCAGGGGACAGGGTCATAATTCACCCCTCCACTTT. It encodes CASRGQGHNSPLHF.

The chain couples TRBV28 to TRBJ1-4; D is ambiguous. The CDR3 has 15 amino acids. Germline loops: CDR1 MDHEN, CDR2 SYDVKM. Trimming removed 6 bases from V and 4 bases from J, with 15 bases in between. CDR3 coding DNA: TGTGCCAGCAGACAAACCCATGGCCGTAATGAAAAACTGTTTTTT. It encodes CASRQTHGRNEKLFF.

This clone occurred a few times. V gene TRBV6-5 combines with J gene TRBJ1-4; TRBD1 aligns across 7 bases. After removal of 5 bases from V and 3 bases from J, the junction contained 3 bases not matched to a gene. There are 14 residues in the CDR3. The germline CDR1 and CDR2 sequences are MNHEY and SVGAGI. The DNA for the CDR3 is TGTGCCAGCAGTAGGGACAGATCTAATGAAAAACTGTTTTTT. Its protein is CASSRDRSNEKLFF.

The chain employs TRBV18 and TRBJ1-2; 7 nucleotides match TRBD1. CDR3 length: 13 residues. J was trimmed by 6 bases and V by 4 bases; bases with no gene match: 5. Germline CDR1 is KGHSH and CDR2 is LQKENI. CDR3: CASSLNRGNGYTF. The CDR3 nucleotides are TGTGCCAGCTCACTAAACAGGGGAAATGGCTACACCTTC.

This sequence joins TRBV11-3 and TRBJ1-3; no clear D gene. The CDR3 length is 15 residues. V lost 5 bases to trimming and J lost 1 base, with 12 bases between them. CDR1 and CDR2 (germline): SGHNT, YENEEA. This chain's CDR3 is CASSVSGLSGNTIYF. CDR3 sequence (DNA): TGTGCCAGCAGCGTAAGCGGGCTATCTGGAAACACCATATATTTT.

In nucleotides, the CDR3 is TGTGCCAGCAGTTACGGAAGGACAGGGGGCACTGAAGCTTTCTTT. Amino acids: CASSYGRTGGTEAFF. The chain is built from TRBV6-5 and TRBJ1-1; 10 bases are shared with TRBD1. With 2 bases clipped from V and 4 bases from J, the junction kept 4 bases outside the gene matches. Germline loops: CDR1 MNHEY, CDR2 SVGAGI. This CDR3 has 15 residues.

This clone has just a few counts. The chain recombines TRBV7-2 with TRBJ1-2, with 7 bases lining up with TRBD1. Germline CDR1 and CDR2: SGHTA and FQGNSA. With V trimmed by 7 bases and J by 2 bases, 10 bases remained unmatched. The CDR3 has 15 amino acids. In DNA form, the CDR3 reads TGTGCCAGCATCCTTGGGGGACAGAAAAACTATGGCTACACCTTC. This gives the protein CASILGGQKNYGYTF.

This chain links TRBV28 with TRBJ1-1; D perhaps matches TRBD1 (6 bases). CDR3 length equals 13 residues. V dropped 7 bases and J dropped 6 bases, with 15 bases sitting between them. The V gene's germline CDR1 is MDHEN and CDR2 SYDVKM. CDR3 in amino acids: CASTLTGASEAFF. CDR3 sequence (DNA): TGTGCCAGCACTCTGACAGGCGCGTCTGAAGCTTTCTTT.

The chain links TRBV28 to TRBJ1-3; D gene uncertain. Trimming removed 4 bases at V and 1 base at J, with 14 bases between. Germline CDR1 reads MDHEN; CDR2 reads SYDVKM. The CDR3 is made up of 16 amino acids. In DNA form, the CDR3 reads TGTGCCAGCAGTTCACCGACGGGAGAGTCTGGAAACACCATATATTTT. This encodes CASSSPTGESGNTIYF.

This clone was detected only a few times. The V call is TRBV13, the J call TRBJ2-1; TRBD2 might be the D (6 bases). V lost 8 bases and J lost 2, with 10 bases in between. CDR1 is PRHDT and CDR2 is FYEKMQ in the germline V gene (reference sequence). The CDR3 is 13 amino acids. This CDR3 reads CASGVAAYNEQFF. DNA for the CDR3: TGTGCCAGCGGGGTAGCGGCCTACAATGAGCAGTTCTTC.

The rearrangement joins TRBV3-1 (or the pseudogene TRBV3-2) to TRBJ2-2; TRBD2 matches 8 bases. Germline-derived CDR1 and CDR2 are LGHDT and YNNKEL (reference sequence). Germline trimming cut 3 bases from V and 5 bases from J; bases unmatched to any gene: 8. This CDR3 has 16 residues. The CDR3 coding sequence is TGTGCCAGCAGCCATATTCCGGGAGGGGGGACCGGGGAGCTGTTTTTT. It codes for CASSHIPGGGTGELFF.

This chain joins TRBV7-2 and TRBJ1-2, with 7 bases lining up with TRBD1. The germline V gene encodes CDR1 SGHTA and CDR2 FQGNSA. The V and J ends lost 4 bases and 8 bases, in that order; junction bases with no gene match: 13. The CDR3 totals 15 residues. The CDR3 region is CASSSPTGKVHGYTF. CDR3 sequence (DNA): TGTGCCAGCAGCTCGCCGACAGGGAAGGTGCACGGCTACACCTTC. The entire variable domain, with the rest obtained from reference TRBV7-2 and TRBJ1-2, is as follows: GAGVSQSPSNKVTEKGKDVELRCDPISGHTALYWYRQSLGQGLEFLIYFQGNSAPDKSGLPSDRFSAERTGGSVSTLTIQRTQQEDSAVYLCASSSPTGKVHGYTFGSGTRLTVV.

The genes are TRBV7-2 and TRBJ2-5, with TRBD1 as a possible D gene (6 bases). The CDR3 is 15 residues long. V dropped 5 bases and J dropped 0 bases, with 13 bases sitting between them. CDR1 and CDR2 (germline): SGHTA, FQGNSA. Written as DNA, the CDR3 is TGTGCCAGCAGCCCAATACAGGGCCACCAAGAGACCCAGTACTTC. Translation: CASSPIQGHQETQYF.

V is TRBV28 and J is TRBJ1-3; D perhaps matches TRBD1 (6 bases). Germline loops: CDR1 MDHEN, CDR2 SYDVKM. Trimming removed 6 bases at V and 0 bases at J, with 15 bases between. This CDR3 contains 16 residues. CDR3 DNA: TGTGCCAGCAGCCCCCCCGACAGGATCTCTGGAAACACCATATATTTT. Protein sequence: CASSPPDRISGNTIYF.

This chain links TRBV20-1 with TRBJ1-6; 10 nucleotides match TRBD1. Germline trimming cut 3 bases from V and 0 bases from J; bases unmatched to any gene: 8. CDR3 length equals 18 residues. CDR1 and CDR2 from the germline V gene are DFQATT and SNEGSKA (reference sequence). CDR3 bases: TGCAGTGCTAGTGGCATCCGGGACAGGGGCTCCTATAATTCACCCCTCCACTTT. Its translation: CSASGIRDRGSYNSPLHF.